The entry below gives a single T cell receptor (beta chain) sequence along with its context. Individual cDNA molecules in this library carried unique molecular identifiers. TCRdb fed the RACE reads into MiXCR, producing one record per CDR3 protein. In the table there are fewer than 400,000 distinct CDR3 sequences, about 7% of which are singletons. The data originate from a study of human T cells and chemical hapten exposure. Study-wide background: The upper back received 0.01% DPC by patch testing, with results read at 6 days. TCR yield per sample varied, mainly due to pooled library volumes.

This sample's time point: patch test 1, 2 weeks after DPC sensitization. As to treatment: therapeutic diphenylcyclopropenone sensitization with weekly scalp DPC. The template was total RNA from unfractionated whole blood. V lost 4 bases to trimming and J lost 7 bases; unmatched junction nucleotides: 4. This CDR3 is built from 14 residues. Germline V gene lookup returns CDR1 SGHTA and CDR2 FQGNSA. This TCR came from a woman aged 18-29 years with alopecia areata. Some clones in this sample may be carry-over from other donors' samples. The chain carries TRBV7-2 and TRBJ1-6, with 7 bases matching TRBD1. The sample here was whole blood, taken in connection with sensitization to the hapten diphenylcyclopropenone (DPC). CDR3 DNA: TGTGCCAGCAGCTCAGGGGGAGGAAATTCACCCCTCCACTTT. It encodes CASSSGGGNSPLHF.